The 4 T cell receptor beta chains below come from one sample, sequenced in a study of T cell repertoires in cytomegalovirus infection. These receptors have no identified antigens. MiXCR, applied by TCRdb to the reads, yields one record per CDR3 protein. The table has about 500,000 distinct CDR3 sequences, around 35% seen once. This material consisted of cultured PBMCs, taken from culture after CMV antigen stimulation. These receptors were taken from a human donor in good health (CMV status not recorded). Some clones in this sample may be carry-over from other donors' samples.

The chain uses TRBV5-4 and TRBJ2-1; possibly TRBD1 or TRBD2 for D (6 bases each). CDR3 length: 14 residues. The V end lost 0 bases, the J end lost 10 bases, and 14 bases lay between the germline ends. CDR1 is SGHNT, CDR2 YYREEE, per germline (reference sequence). The CDR3 nucleotides are TGTGCCAGCAGCTTGGGCGGGGTTGGGGGCGAGCAGTTCTTC. It yields the protein CASSLGGVGGEQFF.

This clonotype has only a few counts. This chain joins TRBV6-5 and TRBJ2-3; perhaps TRBD1 as D (6 bases). The CDR3 is 13 amino acids. Germline V gene lookup returns CDR1 MNHEY and CDR2 SVGAGI. V was pared by 7 bases and J by 4 bases, with 12 bases between. CDR3 amino acids: CASMLAGADTQYF. The CDR3, as DNA: TGTGCCAGCATGTTAGCAGGGGCAGATACGCAGTATTTT.

The V gene is TRBV25-1, the J gene TRBJ2-7, with D perhaps TRBD1 (6 bases). Germline CDR1 is MGHDK and CDR2 is SYGVNS. The germline V and J ends were trimmed by 4 bases and 1 base, with 11 bases remaining between them. This CDR3 spans 14 amino acids. CDR3 DNA sequence: TGTGCCAGCAGTGCCAGGACAGTTTCCTACGAGCAGTACTTC. Translation gives CASSARTVSYEQYF.

This clonotype was counted a few times. V usage is TRBV20-1 and J usage is TRBJ2-4; 7 bases are shared with TRBD2. Germline CDR1 and CDR2: DFQATT and SNEGSKA (reference sequence). Unmatched junction bases numbered 8, after V lost 6 bases and J lost 0 bases. The CDR3 consists of 15 residues. The DNA of the CDR3 is TGCAGTGCAATCCCGGGAGGTTTAGCCAAAAACATTCAGTACTTC. As protein: CSAIPGGLAKNIQYF.